The 7 T cell receptor beta chains reported below all come from one sample, sequenced in a study of Ad26.COV2.S vaccination and SARS-CoV-2 variants. Assay used: immunoSEQ multiplex PCR; TCRdb lists only in-frame clones, some missing. Of hundreds of thousands of clones listed, 89% are singletons. Treatment meaning: over 15 received Ad26.COV2.S at low or high dose, single or two shots; roughly five received placebo; per-sample allocation not given. Collection of samples fell on day 63 after the first vaccine or placebo injection. The source was peripheral blood, collected in a trial of Ad26.COV2.S vaccine versus placebo. These receptor sequences come from a person aged 18-65 years who received the Ad26.COV2.S COVID-19 vaccine or a placebo.

The V call is TRBV9, the J call TRBJ2-6; a possible D gene is TRBD1 (6 bases). V was shortened by 5 bases and J by 0 bases, with 6 bases between the two germline ends. Germline V CDR1 and CDR2: SGDLS, YYNGEE. CDR3 length: 14 amino acids. As DNA, the CDR3 is TGTGCCAGCAGGGACAGCTCTGGGGCCAACGTCCTGACTTTC. Its translation is CASRDSSGANVLTF.

As to this clone: The sample has other DNA sequences that encode this CDR3 too. The chain combines TRBV7-9 with TRBJ2-7, with no clear D. CDR1 is SEHNR, CDR2 FQNEAQ, per germline (reference sequence). The CDR3 totals 11 residues. Between the trimmed V and J ends, which lost 5 bases and 0 bases, there was a span of 2 bases. The CDR3 sequence is CASSPSYEQYF. The CDR3 DNA follows: TGTGCCAGCAGCCCCTCCTACGAGCAGTACTTC.

The rearrangement uses TRBV5-5 and TRBJ1-3; TRBD1 aligns across 12 bases. CDR1 and CDR2 (germline): SGHKS, YYEKEE (reference sequence). The V segment lost 5 bases and the J segment 0 bases; nucleotides outside the gene matches: 6. This CDR3 has 17 amino acids. The CDR3 is CASRPGTGGNSGNTIYF. The DNA of the CDR3 is TGTGCCAGCAGGCCCGGGACAGGGGGCAACTCTGGAAACACCATATATTTT.

The chain is built from TRBV7-2 and TRBJ2-3; weak D call: TRBD1 (6 bases). The CDR3 contains 15 residues. V was shortened by 4 bases and J by 2 bases, with 13 bases between the two germline ends. Germline CDR1 SGHTA, CDR2 FQGNSA. CDR3 sequence: CASSSKDRLTDTQYF. CDR3 in DNA: TGTGCCAGCAGCTCAAAGGACAGACTCACAGATACGCAGTATTTT.

This clone was recorded only once. The chain has TRBV7-9 and TRBJ1-2, with 7 nucleotides matching TRBD1. CDR1 and CDR2 from the germline V gene are SEHNR and FQNEAQ (reference sequence). V was clipped by 6 bases and J by 5 bases; unmatched bases: 12. The CDR3 spans 15 residues. DNA of the CDR3: TGTGCCAGCAGGCCGTGGGCCGGGACAGCGTATGGCTACACCTTC. Its protein is CASRPWAGTAYGYTF.

V is TRBV27 and J is TRBJ1-1, with a weak D call TRBD1 (5 bases). Trimming left V 5 bases short and J 5 bases short, with 15 bases between. Germline values: CDR1 MNHEY, CDR2 SMNVEV (reference sequence). CDR3 length equals 14 residues. CDR3 coding DNA: TGTGCCAGCAGTCAAGTGGGGACGGGGACTGAAGCTTTCTTT. Encoded protein: CASSQVGTGTEAFF.

This clone was found once. J is TRBJ1-1 and V is TRBV11-1, with a tentative D call TRBD1 (5 bases). This CDR3 has 16 residues. The germline CDR1 and CDR2 sequences are SGHAT and FQDESV (reference sequence). Trimming removed 0 bases at V and 1 base at J, with 12 bases between. In DNA, the CDR3 is TGTGCCAGCAGCTTAGCAGAGGGGCAGGGGAACACTGAAGCTTTCTTT. Translating it yields CASSLAEGQGNTEAFF.